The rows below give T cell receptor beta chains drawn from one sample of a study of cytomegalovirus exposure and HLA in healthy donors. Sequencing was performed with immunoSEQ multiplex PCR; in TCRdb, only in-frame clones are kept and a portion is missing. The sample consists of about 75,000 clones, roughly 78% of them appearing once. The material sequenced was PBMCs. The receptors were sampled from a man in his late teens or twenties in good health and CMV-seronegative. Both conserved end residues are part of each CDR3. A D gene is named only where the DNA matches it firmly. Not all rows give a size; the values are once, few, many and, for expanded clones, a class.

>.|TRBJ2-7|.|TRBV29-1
TGCAGTGCCGTCAGGGTAGGCGAGCAGTACTTC
CSAVRVGEQYF
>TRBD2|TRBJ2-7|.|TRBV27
TGTGCCAGCAGACTAGCGGGGGCCTACGAGCAGTACTTC
CASRLAGAYEQYF
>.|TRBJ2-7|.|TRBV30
TGTGCCTGGAGTGTTGGTGGCACCTACGAGCAGTACTTC
CAWSVGGTYEQYF
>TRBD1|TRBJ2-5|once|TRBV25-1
TGTGCCAGCAGTGATGGGACAGCCCTCCGGGAGACCCAGTACTTC
CASSDGTALRETQYF
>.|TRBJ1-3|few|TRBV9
TGTGCCAGTGCCCCCCCGGGGGATGGAAACACCATATATTTT
CASAPPGDGNTIYF
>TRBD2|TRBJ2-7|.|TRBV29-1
TGCAGCGTTACCGGGACTAGCGGGAATGTCGAGCAGTACTTC
CSVTGTSGNVEQYF
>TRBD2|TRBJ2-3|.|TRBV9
TGTGCCAGCAGCGCCCGTAGCGGGGGGGCTGGAGATACGCAGTATTTT
CASSARSGGAGDTQYF
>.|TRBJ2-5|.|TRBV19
TGTGCCAGTAGTGGGATAGGGGTCACGGAAGAGACCCAGTACTTC
CASSGIGVTEETQYF
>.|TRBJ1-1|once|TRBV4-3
TGCGCCAGCAGCCAAGATTACCGCCAGGGTAGGATGAACACTGAAGCTTTCTTT
CASSQDYRQGRMNTEAFF
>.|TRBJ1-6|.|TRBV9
TGTGCCAGCAGCGTCAGGGGCGATTCACCCCTCCACTTT
CASSVRGDSPLHF
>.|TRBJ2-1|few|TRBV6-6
TGTGCCAGCAGTTACTCGACATCGTCGCCTGAGCAGTTCTTC
CASSYSTSSPEQFF
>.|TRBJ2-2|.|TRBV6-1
TGTGCCAGCAGTGGGAACATGGACAGCGCGAACACCGGGGAGCTGTTTTTT
CASSGNMDSANTGELFF
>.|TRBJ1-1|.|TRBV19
TGTGCCAGTAGCGCCAAGGCGGGGAACACTGAAGCTTTCTTT
CASSAKAGNTEAFF
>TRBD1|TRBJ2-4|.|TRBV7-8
TGTGCCAGCAGCTTCGGGACAGGGAACAAAAACATTCAGTACTTC
CASSFGTGNKNIQYF
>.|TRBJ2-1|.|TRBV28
TGTGCCAGCAGTTTGTGGAGGAATGAGCAGTTCTTC
CASSLWRNEQFF
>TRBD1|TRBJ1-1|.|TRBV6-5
TGTGCCAGCAGTTACTCGGGGACAGGGAATCCTGAAGCTTTCTTT
CASSYSGTGNPEAFF
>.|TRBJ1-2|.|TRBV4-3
TGCGCCAGCAGCCAAGATCCCCGGACTGGAAACTATGGCTACACCTTC
CASSQDPRTGNYGYTF
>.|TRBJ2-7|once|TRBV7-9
TGTGCCAGCAGCTTAGAACTAGGGAGCTCCTACGAGCAGTACTTC
CASSLELGSSYEQYF
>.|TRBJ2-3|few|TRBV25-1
TGTGCCAGCAGTGATTCTTCCACAGATACGCAGTATTTT
CASSDSSTDTQYF
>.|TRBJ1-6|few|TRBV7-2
TGTGCCAGCAGCTTAGGAGGACAGAGTAGAGTATGGTCACCCCTCCACTTT
CASSLGGQSRVWSPLHF
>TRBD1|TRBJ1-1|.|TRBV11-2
TGTGCCAGCAGCTTCGGGACAGGGGTCTTCACTGAAGCTTTCTTT
CASSFGTGVFTEAFF
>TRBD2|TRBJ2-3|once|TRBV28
TGTGCCAGCAGTTCCAGCGGGGTACCGCGGGGCACAGATACGCAGTATTTT
CASSSSGVPRGTDTQYF
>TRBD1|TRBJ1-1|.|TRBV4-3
TGCGCCAGCAGCCAAAAGACGACAGGGGCGACTGAAGCTTTCTTT
CASSQKTTGATEAFF
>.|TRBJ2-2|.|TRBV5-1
TGCGCCAGCAGCAACCTTATACAGGGAAACACCGGGGAGCTGTTTTTT
CASSNLIQGNTGELFF
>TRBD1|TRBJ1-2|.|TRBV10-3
TGTGCCATCAGTTCGGACAGGGGCCATGGCTACACCTTC
CAISSDRGHGYTF
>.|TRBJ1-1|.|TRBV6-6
TGTGCCAGCAGTTACTCTCGGGGTGGGAACACTGAAGCTTTCTTT
CASSYSRGGNTEAFF
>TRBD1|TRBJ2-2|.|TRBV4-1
TGCGCCAGCAGCCAAGAAACAGGGGACGCCGGGGAGCTGTTTTTT
CASSQETGDAGELFF
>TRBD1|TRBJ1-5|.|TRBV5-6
TGTGCCAGCAGCTCCACAGGGGGCTTATTGGGTAGTCAGCCCCAGCATTTT
CASSSTGGLLGSQPQHF
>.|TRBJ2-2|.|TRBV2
TGTGCCAGCAGCTTTGACACCCCGAACACCGGGGAGCTGTTTTTT
CASSFDTPNTGELFF
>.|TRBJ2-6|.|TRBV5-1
TGCGCCAGCAGCTCGGGTCTTCAGGGCTTCGGGGCCAACGTCCTGACTTTC
CASSSGLQGFGANVLTF
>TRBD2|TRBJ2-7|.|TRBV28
TGTGCCAGCAGTTCACTAGCGGGAGTGTACGAGCAGTACTTC
CASSSLAGVYEQYF
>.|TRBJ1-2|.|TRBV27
TGTGCCAGCAGTACTCGGGATGGAGGCTATGGCTACACCTTC
CASSTRDGGYGYTF
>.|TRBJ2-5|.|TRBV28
TGTGCCAGCAGTTTATACGCGGACCAAGAGACCCAGTACTTC
CASSLYADQETQYF
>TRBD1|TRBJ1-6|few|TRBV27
TGTGCCAGCAGTTTAAGAATAGGGGGCTGGTTTAGTTCACCCCTCCACTTT
CASSLRIGGWFSSPLHF
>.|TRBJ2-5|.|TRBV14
TGTGCCAGCAGCCAAGGTGGCAGGGGCTGGGGAGAGGCCCAGTACTTC
CASSQGGRGWGEAQYF
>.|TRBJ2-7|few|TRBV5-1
TGCGCCAGCAGCATTAGCAGGGGATCCTACGAGCAGTACTTC
CASSISRGSYEQYF
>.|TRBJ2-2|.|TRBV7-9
TGTGCGTTTTCGGGAGCGAACACCGGGGAGCTGTTTTTT
CAFSGANTGELFF
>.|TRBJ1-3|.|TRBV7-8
TGTGCCAGCAGCTTAGGTTTTGGACGCCGTGCGGGGGGCACCATATATTTT
CASSLGFGRRAGGTIYF
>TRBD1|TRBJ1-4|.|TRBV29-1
TGCAGCGTCGGGGACAGTCTAGAAGGGGAAAAACTGTTTTTT
CSVGDSLEGEKLFF
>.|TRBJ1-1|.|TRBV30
TGTGCCTGGAGGGACACGCACCTGAACACTGAAGCTTTCTTT
CAWRDTHLNTEAFF
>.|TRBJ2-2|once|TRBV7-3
TGTGCCAGCAGTAAAGGACTGAACACCGGGGAGCTGTTTTTT
CASSKGLNTGELFF
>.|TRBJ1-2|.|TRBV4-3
TGCGCCAGCAGCCAAGAAGCGGGGCGCGGCTATGGCTACACCTTC
CASSQEAGRGYGYTF
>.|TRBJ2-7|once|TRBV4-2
TGTGCCAGCAGCCATTGGGACGGGACAAGGTACGAGCAGTACTTC
CASSHWDGTRYEQYF
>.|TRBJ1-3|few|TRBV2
TGTGCCAGCAGTGCGGTATCTGGAAACACCATATATTTT
CASSAVSGNTIYF
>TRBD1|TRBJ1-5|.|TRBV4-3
TGCGCCAGCAGCCAAGATACAGGGGGTTTGGTTCAGCCCCAGCATTTT
CASSQDTGGLVQPQHF
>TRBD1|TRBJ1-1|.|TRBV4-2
TGTGCCAGCAGCCGGGAAACACAGGGGCGACAAGGTGAAGCTTTCTTT
CASSRETQGRQGEAFF
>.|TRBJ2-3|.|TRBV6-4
TGTGCCAGCAGTGTATCCGGGACTAGCACAGATACGCAGTATTTT
CASSVSGTSTDTQYF
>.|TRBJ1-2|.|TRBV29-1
TGCAGCGTTGAAGGGCACCCGGACATGGGGGCGCGGGGCTACACCTTC
CSVEGHPDMGARGYTF
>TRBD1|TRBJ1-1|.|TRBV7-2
TGTGCCAGCAGCCCGGACAGGGCGAACACTGAAGCTTTCTTT
CASSPDRANTEAFF
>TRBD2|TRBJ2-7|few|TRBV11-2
TGTGCCAGCAGCCCCAGGACTAGCGGGAACTCCTACGAGCAGTACTTC
CASSPRTSGNSYEQYF
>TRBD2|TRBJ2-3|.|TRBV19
TGTGCCAGTAGTATAGTGGCTAGCGGGCCCGGCACAGATACGCAGTATTTT
CASSIVASGPGTDTQYF
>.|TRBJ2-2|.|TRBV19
TGTGCCAGTAGTCCATCCAGGGAACTGAACACCGGGGAGCTGTTTTTT
CASSPSRELNTGELFF
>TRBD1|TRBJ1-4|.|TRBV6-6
TGTGCCAGCAGTTATTCGGGACAGGGAGGCGAAAAACTGTTTTTT
CASSYSGQGGEKLFF
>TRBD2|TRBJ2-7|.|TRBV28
TGTGCCAGCATCAAAACTAGCGGGATAACCTACGAGCAGTACTTC
CASIKTSGITYEQYF
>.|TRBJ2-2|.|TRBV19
TGTGCCAGTAGTAGGACAGACTTAAACACCGGGGAGCTGTTTTTT
CASSRTDLNTGELFF
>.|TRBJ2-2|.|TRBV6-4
TGTGCCAGCAGTGACTCGGTCAGTACGAACACCGGGGAGCTGTTTTTT
CASSDSVSTNTGELFF